A single sample gave rise to the 5 T cell receptor beta chains below, sequenced in a study of T-cell reconstitution after alpha-beta-depleted transplantation in children. Unique molecular identifiers were incorporated when the TCRbeta library was constructed. Using its own MiXCR run on the PCR reads, TCRdb lists one record per CDR3 protein. The sample has over 450,000 distinct CDR3 sequences; about 10% are singletons. Material: PBMCs, obtained before TCRalphabeta/CD19-depleted stem cell transplant. The receptors shown here come from a child aged 2-15 years with inherited bone marrow failure, due to receive a stem cell transplant.

There are many counts of this clonotype. DNA of the CDR3: TGCGCCAGCAGCCAAGATCTAGGGGCCTACGAGCAGTACTTC. It yields the protein CASSQDLGAYEQYF. The chain has TRBV4-3 and TRBJ2-7, with D possibly matching TRBD1 (5 bases). CDR3 length: 14 amino acids. The germline V gene has CDR1 LGHNA and CDR2 YSLEER. V dropped 0 bases and J dropped 2 bases, with 8 bases sitting between them.

The sample holds many counts of this clonotype. The rearrangement uses TRBV5-5 and TRBJ2-7, with D tentatively TRBD2 (6 bases). The germline CDR1 and CDR2 sequences are SGHKS and YYEKEE (reference sequence). V shed 4 bases and J shed 3 bases, with 20 bases lying between them. The CDR3 consists of 16 residues. CDR3 in amino acids: CASSPGGPKDYYEQYF. The CDR3 bases are TGTGCCAGCAGCCCGGGCGGTCCTAAGGACTACTACGAGCAGTACTTC. The variable domain in full, with the rest retrieved from reference TRBV5-5 and TRBJ2-7, is DAGVTQSPTHLIKTRGQQVTLRCSPISGHKSVSWYQQVLGQGPQFIFQYYEKEERGRGNFPDRFSARQFPNYSSELNVNALLLGDSALYLCASSPGGPKDYYEQYFGPGTRLTVT.

This clonotype was observed many times. V is TRBV7-9 and J is TRBJ2-3; 7 bases match TRBD2. The CDR3 spans 16 residues. V dropped 1 base and J dropped 4; count of bases not matched to a gene: 8. The germline CDR1 and CDR2 sequences are SEHNR and FQNEAQ (reference sequence). CDR3 DNA: TGTGCCAGCAGCTTAGGTCTTCGGGGGGTAGCAGATACGCAGTATTTT. It translates to CASSLGLRGVADTQYF.

This clonotype was recorded only once. The V call is TRBV5-1, the J call TRBJ2-2; the D call may be TRBD1 or TRBD2 (5 bases each). The CDR3 consists of 16 residues. Germline CDR1 and CDR2: SGHRS and YFSETQ. Trimming removed 2 bases from V and 4 bases from J, with 15 bases in between. DNA of the CDR3: TGCGCCAGCAGCTTCGCTAACCGGGACCCCACCGGGGAGCTGTTTTTT. Encoded protein: CASSFANRDPTGELFF.

Many counts were recorded for this clonotype. The chain employs TRBV20-1 and TRBJ2-1; D gene uncertain. Germline loops: CDR1 DFQATT, CDR2 SNEGSKA (reference sequence). This CDR3 comprises 11 residues. Trimming removed 3 bases from V and 11 bases from J, with 11 bases in between. The CDR3 coding sequence is TGCAGTGCTAGTCGCCCAGCGAAGCAGTTCTTC. Translating gives CSASRPAKQFF.